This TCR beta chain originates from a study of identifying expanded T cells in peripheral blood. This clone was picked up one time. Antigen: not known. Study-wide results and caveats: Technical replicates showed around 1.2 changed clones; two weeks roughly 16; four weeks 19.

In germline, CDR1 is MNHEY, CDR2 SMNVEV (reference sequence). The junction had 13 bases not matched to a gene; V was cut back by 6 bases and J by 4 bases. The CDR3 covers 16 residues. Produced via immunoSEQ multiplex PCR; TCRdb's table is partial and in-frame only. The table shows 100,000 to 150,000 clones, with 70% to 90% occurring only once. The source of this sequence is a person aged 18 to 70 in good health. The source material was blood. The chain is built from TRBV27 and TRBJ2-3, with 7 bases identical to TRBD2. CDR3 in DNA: TGTGCCAGCAGACTGGTCGCCGGGGGGTTCTCAGATACGCAGTATTTT. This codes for CASRLVAGGFSDTQYF.